Listed here is a single T cell receptor (beta chain). Which antigen it targets is not known. Per-base quality was not reported, and no clone a single base away is much larger than it. The data derive from a study of glioma-infiltrating T cells after dendritic cell vaccination (dated by TCRdb to 2016 to 2017). With regard to the full study: A cohort of 15 glioblastoma patients from Phase I and II dendritic cell vaccination trials was included, of whom 9 were newly diagnosed and 6 had recurrent disease. Autologous tumor lysate-pulsed dendritic cell vaccination was administered to the patients between about 2003 and 2012. The vaccine was prepared from monocyte-derived dendritic cells that were cultured for seven days with IL-4 and GM-CSF and then pulsed overnight with autologous tumor lysate. Each patient was given three intradermal dendritic cell vaccine injections, spaced two weeks apart, in the arm below the axilla. Deep sequencing of TCR beta CDR3 regions was used to quantify tumor-infiltrating lymphocyte content and compare tumor and blood repertoires in dendritic cell-vaccinated glioblastoma patients. Survival after dendritic cell vaccination was correlated with TCR sequencing metrics such as TIL content and the overlap between tumor and blood repertoires.

Using the immunoSEQ assay, TCRB CDR3 regions were amplified from approximately 2.1 micrograms of genomic DNA, or from all available DNA when less than that was on hand. The multiplex PCR relied on 60 forward primers for TCR V beta segments and 13 reverse primers for J beta segments. To estimate the number of reads per starting template, synthetic control templates were added to each sample at limiting dilution. Reads of 87 bp were generated by sequencing on the Illumina HiSeq System. For the original study's pipeline: PCR and sequencing errors were removed by merging closely related sequences with a nearest neighbor algorithm. TCR overlap was defined as the percentage of unique tumor TCR beta sequences that were also found in the peripheral blood of the same patient. The immuneACCESS repertoire file appears here via TCRdb, limited to in-frame rearrangements. These files lack a portion of the clones; in checked studies, under half of the deficit traces to unresolved V genes, and the cause of the others is not known. The V and J calls and clone size were taken over from that table, and D and trimming were inferred from the DNA. The sample contains approximately 48,000 clones, approximately 85% of them found a single time. 11% of the sample belongs to the ten largest clones.

Selection of patients required sufficient residual fresh-frozen tumor tissue and over two years of available survival data. None of the glioblastoma patients carried an isocitrate dehydrogenase mutation, although molecular status otherwise varied. PBMC were collected before vaccination, two weeks after the third vaccination, and at tumor progression when it occurred. The Qiagen DNeasy Blood extraction Kit was used to extract genomic DNA. Trimmed from V: 8 bases; trimmed from J: 1 base; junction bases lacking a gene match: 12. CDR1 and CDR2 are drawn from the germline V gene (reference sequence): MNHEY, SMNVEV. There are 18 amino acids in the CDR3, from cysteine to phenylalanine inclusive. Only the CDR3 part of the read is kept: 54 bases, read in frame from the first base. Summary of the overall study and its limitations: After dendritic cell vaccination, a higher estimated pretreatment TIL content predicted longer time to progression and overall survival. The response model built on TCR overlap across three groups was characterized as speculative, with prospective validation still needed. TCR clonality showed no direct relationship with survival, which suggests that a diverse polyclonal response may be important. The cohort was small and heterogeneous, and full blood and tumor sets were available for few patients, with initial-recurrent tumor pairs available for even fewer patients.

The material sequenced was blood, taken before dendritic cell vaccination. Recombination connected TRBV27 to TRBJ1-5; 12 bases in the middle match TRBD1. The clonotype was recovered from a human donor with glioblastoma. The CDR3 in this case is CASGTRDRGRLSNQPQHF. The bases are TGTGCCAGCGGGACACGGGACAGGGGGCGCCTGAGCAATCAGCCCCAGCATTTT.